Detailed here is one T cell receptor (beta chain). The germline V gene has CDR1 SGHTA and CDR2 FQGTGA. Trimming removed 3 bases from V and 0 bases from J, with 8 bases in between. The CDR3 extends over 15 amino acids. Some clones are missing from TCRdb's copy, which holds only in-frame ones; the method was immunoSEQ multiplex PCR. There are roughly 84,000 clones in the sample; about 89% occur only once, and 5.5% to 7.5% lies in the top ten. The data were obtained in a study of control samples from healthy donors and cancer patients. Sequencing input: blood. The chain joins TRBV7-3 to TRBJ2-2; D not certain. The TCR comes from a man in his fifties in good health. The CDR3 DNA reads TGTGCCAGCAGCTTTGGGCCTGCGAACACCGGGGAGCTGTTTTTT. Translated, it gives CASSFGPANTGELFF.